This entry lists 9 T cell receptor beta chains sequenced from one sample in a study of blood T cell repertoires in COVID-19. Produced via immunoSEQ multiplex PCR; TCRdb's table is partial and in-frame only. The table records about 120,000 clones, about 80% of them present only once. Sequencing was done on a sample of peripheral blood. The receptors derive from a man in his sixties with acute or convalescent COVID-19.

V usage is TRBV2 and J usage is TRBJ2-1; 13 nucleotides align to TRBD2. Germline loops: CDR1 SNHLY, CDR2 FYNNEI. The CDR3 extends over 13 amino acids. Trimming took 7 bases from V and 9 from J; bases not matched to a gene: 3. The CDR3 DNA sequence: TGTGCCAGCACGGGACTAGCGGGAATTGAGCAGTTCTTC. This codes for CASTGLAGIEQFF. Looking up the rest from reference TRBV2 and TRBJ2-1 gives the full variable domain: EPEVTQTPSHQVTQMGQEVILRCVPISNHLYFYWYRQILGQKVEFLVSFYNNEISEKSEIFDDQFSVERPDGSNFTLKIRSTKLEDSAMYFCASTGLAGIEQFFGPGTRLTVL.

The chain employs TRBV7-2 and TRBJ2-3; 7 bases fit TRBD2. Germline V gene data show CDR1 as SGHTA and CDR2 as FQGNSA. V lost 1 base, J lost 8 bases, and 6 bases stayed unmatched. The CDR3 loop spans 14 amino acids. CDR3 sequence: CASSLVAGPGTQYF. CDR3 nucleotide sequence: TGTGCCAGCAGCTTAGTAGCGGGTCCTGGTACGCAGTATTTT.

This clone was counted only a few times. V and J are TRBV18 and TRBJ2-7, with TRBD2 matching over 14 bases. The CDR3 totals 16 residues. Trimming at V came to 4 bases and at J to 3 bases, leaving 5 bases not matched to a gene. Germline CDR1 and CDR2: KGHSH and LQKENI. CDR3 sequence (DNA): TGTGCCAGCTCACGTTCCGGGACTAGCGGGAGCTACGAGCAGTACTTC. The encoded protein is CASSRSGTSGSYEQYF.

The genes are TRBV5-4 and TRBJ2-7; no firm D call. The ends were cut back, 0 bases at V and 4 bases at J, with 11 bases in the middle. Per the germline V gene, CDR1 is SGHNT and CDR2 is YYREEE (reference sequence). This CDR3 region has 14 residues. The CDR3 sequence: CASSLGRPGYEQYF. The CDR3 DNA reads TGTGCCAGCAGCTTGGGGCGGCCTGGGTACGAGCAGTACTTC. Complete variable domain (other parts from reference TRBV5-4 and TRBJ2-7): ETGVTQSPTHLIKTRGQQVTLRCSSQSGHNTVSWYQQALGQGPQFIFQYYREEENGRGNFPPRFSGLQFPNYSSELNVNALELDDSALYLCASSLGRPGYEQYFGPGTRLTVT.

This chain uses TRBV28 with TRBJ1-2; D gene ambiguous. Germline assignment: CDR1 MDHEN and CDR2 SYDVKM. The CDR3 length is 13 residues. Trimming removed 3 bases from V and 5 bases from J, with 10 bases in between. CDR3 bases: TGTGCCAGCAGTTTCGACGGGATATATGGCTACACCTTC. This encodes CASSFDGIYGYTF.

The chain uses TRBV24-1 and TRBJ2-5; TRBD2 matches at 11 bases. V gave up 4 bases and J gave up 5 bases; unmatched junction bases: 8. From germline, CDR1 is KGHDR and CDR2 SFDVKD. CDR3 size: 16 residues. The CDR3: CATSDPLAGGGETQYF. The DNA for the CDR3 is TGTGCCACCAGTGACCCCTTAGCGGGAGGGGGGGAGACCCAGTACTTC.

This CDR3 is CASSVASGREETQYF. The DNA for the CDR3 is TGTGCCAGCAGCGTAGCCAGCGGGAGGGAGGAGACCCAGTACTTC. The rearrangement joins TRBV9 to TRBJ2-5; 10 positions match TRBD2. CDR1 is SGDLS, CDR2 YYNGEE, per germline. V shed 0 bases, J shed 5 bases, and the junction held 4 bases outside the gene matches. There are 15 residues in the CDR3.

J is TRBJ1-1 and V is TRBV11-3, with D uncertain. V was shortened by 1 base and J by 2 bases, with 5 bases between the two germline ends. Germline V CDR1 and CDR2: SGHNT, YENEEA. This CDR3 is 13 amino acids long. The CDR3 DNA is TGTGCCAGCAGCTTAGTTGGCAACACTGAAGCTTTCTTT. This encodes CASSLVGNTEAFF.

The genes are TRBV18 and TRBJ1-1, with 8 bases matching TRBD1. With V trimmed by 6 bases and J by 10 bases, 13 bases remained unmatched. Looked up from germline, CDR1 is KGHSH and CDR2 is LQKENI. This CDR3 has 14 amino acids. CDR3 protein: CASSTQTGVGGAFF. CDR3 bases: TGTGCCAGCTCTACACAGACAGGGGTTGGAGGAGCTTTCTTT. Full variable domain (outside the CDR3, taken from reference TRBV18 and TRBJ1-1): NAGVMQNPRHLVRRRGQEARLRCSPMKGHSHVYWYRQLPEEGLKFMVYLQKENIIDESGMPKERFSAEFPKEGPSILRIQQVVRGDSAAYFCASSTQTGVGGAFFGQGTRLTVV.